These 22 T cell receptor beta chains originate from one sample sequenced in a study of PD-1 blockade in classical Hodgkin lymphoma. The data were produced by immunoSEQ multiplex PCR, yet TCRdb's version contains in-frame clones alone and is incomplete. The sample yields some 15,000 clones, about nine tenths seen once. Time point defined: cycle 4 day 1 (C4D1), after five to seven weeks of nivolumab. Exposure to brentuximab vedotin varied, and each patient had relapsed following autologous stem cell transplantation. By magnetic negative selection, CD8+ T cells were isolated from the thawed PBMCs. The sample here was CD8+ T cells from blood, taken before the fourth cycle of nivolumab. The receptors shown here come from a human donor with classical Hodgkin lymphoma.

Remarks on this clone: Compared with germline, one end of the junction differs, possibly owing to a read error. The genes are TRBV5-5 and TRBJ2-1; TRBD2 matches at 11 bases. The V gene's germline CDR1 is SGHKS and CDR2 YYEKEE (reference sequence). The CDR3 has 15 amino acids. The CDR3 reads CASRLGLADWNEQFF. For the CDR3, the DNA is TGTGCCAGCAGATTGGGACTAGCGGACTGGAATGAGCAGTTCTTC.

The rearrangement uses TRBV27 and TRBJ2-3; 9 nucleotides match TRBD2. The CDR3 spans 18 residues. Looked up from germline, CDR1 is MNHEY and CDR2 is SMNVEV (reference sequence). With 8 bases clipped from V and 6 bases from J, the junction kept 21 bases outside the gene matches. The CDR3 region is CASGSLGWASGVPDTQYF. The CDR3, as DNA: TGTGCCAGCGGTTCCCTTGGTTGGGCTAGCGGGGTCCCGGATACGCAGTATTTT.

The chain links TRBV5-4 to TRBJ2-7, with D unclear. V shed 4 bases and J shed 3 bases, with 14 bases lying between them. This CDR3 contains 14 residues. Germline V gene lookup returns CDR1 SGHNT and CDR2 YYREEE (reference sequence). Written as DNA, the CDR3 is TGTGCCAGCAGCCTACGTCACACTATCTACGAGCAGTACTTC. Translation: CASSLRHTIYEQYF. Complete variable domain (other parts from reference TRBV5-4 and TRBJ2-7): ETGVTQSPTHLIKTRGQQVTLRCSSQSGHNTVSWYQQALGQGPQFIFQYYREEENGRGNFPPRFSGLQFPNYSSELNVNALELDDSALYLCASSLRHTIYEQYFGPGTRLTVT.

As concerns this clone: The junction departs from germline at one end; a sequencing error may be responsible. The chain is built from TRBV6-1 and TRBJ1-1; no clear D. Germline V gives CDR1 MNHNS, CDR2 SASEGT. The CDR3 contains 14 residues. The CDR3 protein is CAISDGIQDTEAFF. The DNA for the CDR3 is TGTGCCATCAGTGATGGAATTCAAGACACTGAAGCTTTCTTT.

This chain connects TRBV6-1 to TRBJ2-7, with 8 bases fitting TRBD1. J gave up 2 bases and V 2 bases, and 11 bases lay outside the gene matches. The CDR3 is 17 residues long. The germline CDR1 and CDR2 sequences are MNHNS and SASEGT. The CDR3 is CASSETGTGHSAYEQYF. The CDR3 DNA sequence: TGTGCCAGCAGTGAAACCGGGACAGGTCATTCGGCCTACGAGCAGTACTTC.

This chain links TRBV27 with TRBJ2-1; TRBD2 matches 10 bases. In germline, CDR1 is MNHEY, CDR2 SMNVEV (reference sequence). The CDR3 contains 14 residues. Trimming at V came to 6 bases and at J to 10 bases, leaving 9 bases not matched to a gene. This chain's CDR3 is CASREAGGHREQFF. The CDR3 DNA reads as TGTGCCAGCAGGGAAGCGGGAGGGCACCGAGAGCAGTTCTTC.

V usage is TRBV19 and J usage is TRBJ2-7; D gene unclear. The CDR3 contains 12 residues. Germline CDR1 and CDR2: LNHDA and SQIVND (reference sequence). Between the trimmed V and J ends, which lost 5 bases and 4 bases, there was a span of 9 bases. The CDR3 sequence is CASSASGYEQYF. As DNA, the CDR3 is TGTGCCAGTAGTGCGTCCGGATACGAGCAGTACTTC.

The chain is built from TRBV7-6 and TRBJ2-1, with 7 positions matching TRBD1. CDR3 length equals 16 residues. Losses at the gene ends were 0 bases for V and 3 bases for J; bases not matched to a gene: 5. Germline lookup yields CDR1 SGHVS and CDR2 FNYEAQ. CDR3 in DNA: TGTGCCAGCAGCTTAGCGCCGGGACAGCACTACAATGAGCAGTTCTTC. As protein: CASSLAPGQHYNEQFF. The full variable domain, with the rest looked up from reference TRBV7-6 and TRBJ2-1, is GAGVSQSPRYKVTKRGQDVALRCDPISGHVSLYWYRQALGQGPEFLTYFNYEAQQDKSGLPNDRFSAERPEGSISTLTIQRTEQRDSAMYRCASSLAPGQHYNEQFFGPGTRLTVL.

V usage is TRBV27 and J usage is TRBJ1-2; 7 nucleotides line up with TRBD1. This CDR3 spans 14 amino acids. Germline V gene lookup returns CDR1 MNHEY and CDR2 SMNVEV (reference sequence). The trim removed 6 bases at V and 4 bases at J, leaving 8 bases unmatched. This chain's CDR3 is CASRTLGQAYGYTF. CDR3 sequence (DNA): TGTGCCAGCAGGACCCTCGGACAGGCCTATGGCTACACCTTC.

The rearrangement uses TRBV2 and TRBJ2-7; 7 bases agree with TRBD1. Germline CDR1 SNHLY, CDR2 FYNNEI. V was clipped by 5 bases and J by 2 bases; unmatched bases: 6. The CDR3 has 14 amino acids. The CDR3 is CASSNRGSPYEQYF. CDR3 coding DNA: TGTGCCAGCAGTAACAGGGGAAGTCCCTACGAGCAGTACTTC.

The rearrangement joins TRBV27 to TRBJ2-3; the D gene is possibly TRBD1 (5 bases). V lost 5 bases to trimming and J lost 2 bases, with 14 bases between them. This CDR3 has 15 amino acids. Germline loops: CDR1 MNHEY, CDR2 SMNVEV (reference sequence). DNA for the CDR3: TGTGCCAGCAGTCCAGGGCCCTTCCCCACAGATACGCAGTATTTT. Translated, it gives CASSPGPFPTDTQYF.

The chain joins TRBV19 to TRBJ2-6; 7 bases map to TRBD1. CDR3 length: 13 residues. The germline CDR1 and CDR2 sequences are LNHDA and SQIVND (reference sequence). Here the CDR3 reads CGTGQSGANVLTF. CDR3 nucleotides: TGTGGGACAGGCCAGTCTGGGGCCAACGTCCTGACTTTC.

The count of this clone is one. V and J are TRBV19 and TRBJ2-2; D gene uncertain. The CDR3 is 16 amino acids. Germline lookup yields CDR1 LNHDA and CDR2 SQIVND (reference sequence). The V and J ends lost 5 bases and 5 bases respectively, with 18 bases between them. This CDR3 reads CASSLLPTSFTGELFF. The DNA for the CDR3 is TGTGCCAGTAGTCTCCTTCCAACTTCATTTACCGGGGAGCTGTTTTTT.

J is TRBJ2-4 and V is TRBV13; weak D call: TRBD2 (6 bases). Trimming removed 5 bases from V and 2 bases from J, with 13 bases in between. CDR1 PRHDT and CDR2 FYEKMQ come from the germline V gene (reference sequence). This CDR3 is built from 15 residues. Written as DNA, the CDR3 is TGTGCCAGCAGCGAACTCCGGGAGACCAAAAACATTCAGTACTTC. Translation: CASSELRETKNIQYF.

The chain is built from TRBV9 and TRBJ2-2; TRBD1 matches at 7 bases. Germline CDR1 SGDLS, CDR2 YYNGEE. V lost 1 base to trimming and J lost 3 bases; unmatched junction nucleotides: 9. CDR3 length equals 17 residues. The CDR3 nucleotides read TGTGCCAGCAGCGTACCCTGGGACAGCTCCGACACCGGGGAGCTGTTTTTT. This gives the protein CASSVPWDSSDTGELFF.

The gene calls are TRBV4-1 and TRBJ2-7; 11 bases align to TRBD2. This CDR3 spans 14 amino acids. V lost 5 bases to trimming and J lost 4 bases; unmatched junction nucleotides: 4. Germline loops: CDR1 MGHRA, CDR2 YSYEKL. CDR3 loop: CASSERTSGYEQYF. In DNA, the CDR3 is TGCGCCAGCAGCGAGAGGACTAGCGGGTACGAGCAGTACTTC.

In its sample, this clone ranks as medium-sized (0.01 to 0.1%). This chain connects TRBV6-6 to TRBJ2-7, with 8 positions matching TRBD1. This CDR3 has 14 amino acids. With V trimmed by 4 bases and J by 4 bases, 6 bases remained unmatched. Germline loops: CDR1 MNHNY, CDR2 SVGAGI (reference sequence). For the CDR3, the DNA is TGTGCCAGCAGTTCGACAGGGGCTTTGTACGAGCAGTACTTC. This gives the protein CASSSTGALYEQYF.

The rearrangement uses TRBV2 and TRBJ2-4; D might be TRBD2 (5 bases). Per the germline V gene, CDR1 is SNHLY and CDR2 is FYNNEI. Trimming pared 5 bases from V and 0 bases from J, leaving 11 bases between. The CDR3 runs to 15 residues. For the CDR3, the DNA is TGTGCCAGCAGTAGCCCAGGACTAGCCAAAAACATTCAGTACTTC. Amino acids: CASSSPGLAKNIQYF.

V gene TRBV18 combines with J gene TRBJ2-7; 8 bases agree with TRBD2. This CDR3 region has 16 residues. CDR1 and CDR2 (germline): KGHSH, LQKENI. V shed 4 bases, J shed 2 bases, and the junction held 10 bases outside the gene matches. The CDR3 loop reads CASSRHSGDPTYEQYF. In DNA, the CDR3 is TGTGCCAGCTCACGGCATAGCGGGGACCCAACCTACGAGCAGTACTTC.

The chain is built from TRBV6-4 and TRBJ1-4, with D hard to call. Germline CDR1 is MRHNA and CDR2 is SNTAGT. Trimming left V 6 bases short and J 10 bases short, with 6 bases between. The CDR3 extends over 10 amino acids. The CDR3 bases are TGTGCCAGCAGGACGGGAAAACTGTTTTTT. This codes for CASRTGKLFF.

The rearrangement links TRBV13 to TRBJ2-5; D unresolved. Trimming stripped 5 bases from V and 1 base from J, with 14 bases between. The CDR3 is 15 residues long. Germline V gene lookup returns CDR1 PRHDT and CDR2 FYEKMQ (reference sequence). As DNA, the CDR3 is TGTGCCAGCAGCCCTACCTGGGCCCGCCAAGAGACCCAGTACTTC. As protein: CASSPTWARQETQYF.

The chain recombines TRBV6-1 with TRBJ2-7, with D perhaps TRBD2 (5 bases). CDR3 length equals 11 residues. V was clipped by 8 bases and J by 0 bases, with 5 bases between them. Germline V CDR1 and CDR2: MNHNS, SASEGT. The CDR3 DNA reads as TGTGCCAGCCTAGCCTCCTACGAGCAGTACTTC. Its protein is CASLASYEQYF.